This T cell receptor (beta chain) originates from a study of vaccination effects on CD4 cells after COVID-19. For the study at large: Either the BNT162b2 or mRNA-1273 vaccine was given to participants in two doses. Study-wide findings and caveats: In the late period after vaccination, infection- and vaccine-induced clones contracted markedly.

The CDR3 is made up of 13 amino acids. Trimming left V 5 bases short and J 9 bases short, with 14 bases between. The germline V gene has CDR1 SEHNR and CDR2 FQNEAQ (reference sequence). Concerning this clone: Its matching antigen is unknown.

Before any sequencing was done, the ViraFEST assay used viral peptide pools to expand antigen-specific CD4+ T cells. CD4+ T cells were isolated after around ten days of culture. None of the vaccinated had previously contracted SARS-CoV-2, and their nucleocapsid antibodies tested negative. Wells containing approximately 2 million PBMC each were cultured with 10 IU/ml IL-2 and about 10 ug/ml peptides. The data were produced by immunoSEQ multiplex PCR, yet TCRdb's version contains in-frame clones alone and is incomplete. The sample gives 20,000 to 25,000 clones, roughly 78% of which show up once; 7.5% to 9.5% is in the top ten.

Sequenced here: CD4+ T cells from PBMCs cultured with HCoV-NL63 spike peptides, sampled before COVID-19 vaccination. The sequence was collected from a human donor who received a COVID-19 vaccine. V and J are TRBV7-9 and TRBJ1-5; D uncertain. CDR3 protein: CASSLGNTGPQHF. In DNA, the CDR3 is TGTGCCAGCAGCCTTGGGAATACCGGGCCCCAGCATTTT.